This entry lists 22 T cell receptor beta chains sequenced from one sample in a study of graft-versus-host responses after intestinal transplantation. Only in-frame clones appear in the TCRdb table, and some are missing; sequencing was by immunoSEQ multiplex PCR. The sample lists about 97,000 clones, 90% occurring once. This material consisted of PBMCs, taken just under 460 days after intestinal transplant. These receptors all stem from a human patient who received an intestinal transplant, so some T cells may come from the graft donor.

The chain combines TRBV19 with TRBJ1-5, with a tentative D call TRBD1 (5 bases). Trimming cost V 5 bases and J 5 bases, with 19 bases left between them. CDR1 is LNHDA and CDR2 is SQIVND in the germline V gene (reference sequence). This CDR3 has 16 amino acids. CDR3 bases: TGTGCCAGTAGTGGGGGACCGACCCGACCGTATCAGCCCCAGCATTTT. Its translation: CASSGGPTRPYQPQHF.

Details on this clone: Compared with germline, one end of the junction differs, possibly owing to a read error. The gene calls are TRBV6-1 and TRBJ2-5; D possibly corresponds to TRBD1 (5 bases). The CDR3 extends over 15 amino acids. Germline CDR1 is MNHNS and CDR2 is SASEGT. CDR3 sequence: CASSEGVGPGETQYF. The CDR3 DNA sequence: TGTGCCAGCAGCGAAGGTGTGGGGCCCGGAGAGACCCAGTACTTC.

The CDR3: CASSRTGGATLTYEQYF. DNA for the CDR3: TGCGCCAGCAGCCGGACAGGGGGCGCAACCCTAACCTACGAGCAGTACTTC. This sequence joins TRBV5-1 and TRBJ2-7, with TRBD1 matching 11 bases. The germline gives CDR1 SGHRS, CDR2 YFSETQ. V was pared by 4 bases and J by 2 bases, with 11 bases of the junction left unmatched. This CDR3 is built from 17 residues.

The genes are TRBV9 and TRBJ1-4; TRBD1 aligns across 7 bases. In germline, CDR1 is SGDLS, CDR2 YYNGEE. J was trimmed by 8 bases and V by 4 bases; bases with no gene match: 8. The CDR3 length is 14 residues. The CDR3 here is CASSRGGTTEKLFF. CDR3 DNA sequence: TGTGCCAGCAGCCGAGGGGGCACGACCGAAAAACTGTTTTTT.

This chain connects TRBV2 to TRBJ2-3; TRBD2 is a possible D gene (5 bases). The germline V gene has CDR1 SNHLY and CDR2 FYNNEI. CDR3 size: 14 residues. V was shortened by 6 bases and J by 2 bases, with 12 bases between the two germline ends. The CDR3 DNA follows: TGTGCCAGCAGCTATACTAGTGTCACAGATACGCAGTATTTT. Protein product: CASSYTSVTDTQYF.

V is TRBV19 and J is TRBJ2-5, with unresolved D. The ends were cut back, 2 bases at V and 3 bases at J, with 16 bases in the middle. The germline V gene encodes CDR1 LNHDA and CDR2 SQIVND (reference sequence). This CDR3 comprises 16 residues. This CDR3 is CASSILSSRAEETQYF. Written as DNA, the CDR3 is TGTGCCAGTAGTATATTGTCTAGTCGGGCGGAAGAGACCCAGTACTTC.

The chain has TRBV9 and TRBJ2-1; D may correspond to TRBD1 or TRBD2 (5 bases each). V gave up 0 bases and J gave up 8 bases, with 12 bases separating them. Germline CDR1 and CDR2: SGDLS and YYNGEE. There are 14 residues in the CDR3. The CDR3 DNA is TGTGCCAGCAGCGTAGGAGGGGCTTGGGATGAGCAGTTCTTC. Translation gives CASSVGGAWDEQFF.

The V call is TRBV6-1, the J call TRBJ2-7; the D gene is possibly TRBD2 (5 bases). V shed 0 bases and J shed 2 bases, with 14 bases lying between them. The germline CDR1 and CDR2 sequences are MNHNS and SASEGT. This CDR3 region has 16 residues. The CDR3 region has the DNA TGTGCCAGCAGTGAAGCGAGGGTAAAGATTACCTACGAGCAGTACTTC. As protein: CASSEARVKITYEQYF.

V usage is TRBV7-3 and J usage is TRBJ1-2, with 9 bases matching TRBD1. The CDR3 sequence is 15 residues long. Germline V gene lookup returns CDR1 SGHTA and CDR2 FQGTGA. V was clipped by 2 bases and J by 7 bases; unmatched bases: 8. The CDR3 sequence is CASSLGDRDRSGYTF. CDR3 DNA: TGTGCCAGCAGCTTAGGGGACAGGGATCGGAGTGGCTACACCTTC.

The chain carries TRBV6-6 and TRBJ2-7; D is uncertain. Germline values: CDR1 MNHNY, CDR2 SVGAGI (reference sequence). CDR3 length: 13 residues. Trimming stripped 6 bases from V and 0 bases from J, with 9 bases between. CDR3 sequence (DNA): TGTGCCAGCAGGTCCGGAAGCTCCTACGAGCAGTACTTC. This encodes CASRSGSSYEQYF.

This clone has only one observation. The chain joins TRBV6-5 to TRBJ2-4; tentative D call: TRBD1 (5 bases). This CDR3 has 15 amino acids. The germline V and J ends were trimmed by 7 bases and 0 bases, with 13 bases remaining between them. CDR1 and CDR2 from the germline V gene are MNHEY and SVGAGI. The CDR3 reads CASTTARLAKNIQYF. CDR3 bases: TGTGCCAGCACGACAGCCCGACTAGCCAAAAACATTCAGTACTTC.

V gene TRBV18 combines with J gene TRBJ1-4; possibly TRBD1 for D (5 bases). This CDR3 is 16 amino acids long. Germline V gene sequence: CDR1 KGHSH, CDR2 LQKENI. V was shortened by 2 bases and J by 0 bases, with 10 bases between the two germline ends. Here the CDR3 reads CASSPVRGATNEKLFF. Here the CDR3 DNA reads TGTGCCAGCTCACCAGTCCGGGGGGCAACTAATGAAAAACTGTTTTTT.

The V call is TRBV6-6, the J call TRBJ1-2; D perhaps matches TRBD1 (5 bases). Germline-derived CDR1 and CDR2 are MNHNY and SVGAGI (reference sequence). With 2 bases removed from V and 8 bases from J, the gap between germline ends came to 9 bases. CDR3 length: 12 residues. CDR3: CASSYGGSGYTF. CDR3 sequence (DNA): TGTGCCAGCAGTTACGGGGGGAGCGGCTACACCTTC.

The chain recombines TRBV19 with TRBJ1-5, with 10 bases aligning to TRBD1. Per the germline V gene, CDR1 is LNHDA and CDR2 is SQIVND (reference sequence). The CDR3 sequence is 13 residues long. J was trimmed by 6 bases and V by 4 bases; bases with no gene match: 0. CDR3 sequence (DNA): TGTGCCAGTAGTAGGGACAGGGGTCAGCCCCAGCATTTT. It translates to CASSRDRGQPQHF.

The chain recombines TRBV10-3 with TRBJ2-3; TRBD1 agrees at 9 bases. The J segment lost 3 bases and the V segment lost 6 bases, leaving 7 bases of the junction unmatched. Per germline, CDR1 ENHRY and CDR2 SYGVKD. There are 15 residues in the CDR3. In nucleotides, the CDR3 is TGTGCCATCAGCCAGACCGGGACAGGGACAGATACGCAGTATTTT. This encodes CAISQTGTGTDTQYF.

This clone was recorded a few times. J is TRBJ2-7 and V is TRBV7-9; 7 nucleotides agree with TRBD1. Germline V gene data show CDR1 as SEHNR and CDR2 as FQNEAQ (reference sequence). J lost 0 bases, V lost 5 bases, and 7 bases had no gene match. The CDR3 consists of 15 residues. The CDR3 sequence is CASSHRRDSSYEQYF. The CDR3 DNA is TGTGCCAGCAGCCACCGCCGGGACAGCTCCTACGAGCAGTACTTC.

This chain joins TRBV19 and TRBJ1-1; D unclear. The V and J ends lost 3 bases and 1 base respectively, with 9 bases between them. Germline V CDR1 and CDR2: LNHDA, SQIVND (reference sequence). The CDR3 consists of 14 residues. CDR3 nucleotides: TGTGCCAGTAGTATCGGTGGCAGGAACACTGAAGCTTTCTTT. Amino acid sequence: CASSIGGRNTEAFF. The entire variable domain, with the rest obtained from reference TRBV19 and TRBJ1-1, is as follows: DGGITQSPKYLFRKEGQNVTLSCEQNLNHDAMYWYRQDPGQGLRLIYYSQIVNDFQKGDIAEGYSVSREKKESFPLTVTSAQKNPTAFYLCASSIGGRNTEAFFGQGTRLTVV.

V usage is TRBV5-1 and J usage is TRBJ2-5; perhaps TRBD1 as D (5 bases). The germline gives CDR1 SGHRS, CDR2 YFSETQ. V was cut by 0 bases and J by 5 bases, with 14 bases left in between. CDR3 length: 15 amino acids. DNA of the CDR3: TGCGCCAGCAGCTTGGACAGGACGCGCGTGGAGACCCAGTACTTC. Protein: CASSLDRTRVETQYF.

CDR3 protein: CASSSGGTEAFF. The CDR3 coding sequence is TGTGCCAGCAGCTCGGGGGGGACTGAAGCTTTCTTT. The chain links TRBV13 to TRBJ1-1, with D perhaps TRBD1 (5 bases). Germline lookup yields CDR1 PRHDT and CDR2 FYEKMQ (reference sequence). Trimming stripped 4 bases from V and 5 bases from J, with 8 bases between. CDR3 length: 12 amino acids.

This clone was seen a few times. The chain joins TRBV6-1 to TRBJ1-2, with D possibly being TRBD1 (5 bases). Germline V gene data show CDR1 as MNHNS and CDR2 as SASEGT. Trimming took off 6 bases at V and 4 bases at J, with 9 bases between the two ends. This CDR3 is built from 12 residues. Here the CDR3 DNA reads TGTGCCAGCAGGGGGGACGGCTATGGCTACACCTTC. This translates into CASRGDGYGYTF.

The gene calls are TRBV19 and TRBJ1-5; D not resolved. The V gene's germline CDR1 is LNHDA and CDR2 SQIVND (reference sequence). V lost 3 bases and J 4 bases, leaving 10 bases between the germline ends. This CDR3 contains 14 residues. The CDR3 region has the DNA TGTGCCAGTAGTATTATGACAATGAATCAGCCCCAGCATTTT. It specifies CASSIMTMNQPQHF.

V and J are TRBV2 and TRBJ2-5, with 14 bases aligning to TRBD2. The ends lost 8 bases at V and 4 bases at J; junction bases unmatched: 6. Looked up from germline, CDR1 is SNHLY and CDR2 is FYNNEI. CDR3 size: 15 residues. The CDR3 coding sequence is TGTGCCAGCCGGATCGGACTAGCGGGGGGAGAGACCCAGTACTTC. Translated: CASRIGLAGGETQYF.